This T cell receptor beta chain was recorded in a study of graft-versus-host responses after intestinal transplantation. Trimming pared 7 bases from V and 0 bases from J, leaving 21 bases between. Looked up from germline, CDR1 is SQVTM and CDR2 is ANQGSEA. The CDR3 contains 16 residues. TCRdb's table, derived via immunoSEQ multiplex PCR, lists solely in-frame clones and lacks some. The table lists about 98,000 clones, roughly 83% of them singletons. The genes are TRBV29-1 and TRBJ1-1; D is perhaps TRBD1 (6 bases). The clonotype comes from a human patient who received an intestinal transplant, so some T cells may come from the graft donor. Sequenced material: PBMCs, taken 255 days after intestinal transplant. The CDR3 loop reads CSARLGGGQMNTEAFF. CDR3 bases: TGCAGCGCCCGGCTGGGGGGAGGACAGATGAACACTGAAGCTTTCTTT.